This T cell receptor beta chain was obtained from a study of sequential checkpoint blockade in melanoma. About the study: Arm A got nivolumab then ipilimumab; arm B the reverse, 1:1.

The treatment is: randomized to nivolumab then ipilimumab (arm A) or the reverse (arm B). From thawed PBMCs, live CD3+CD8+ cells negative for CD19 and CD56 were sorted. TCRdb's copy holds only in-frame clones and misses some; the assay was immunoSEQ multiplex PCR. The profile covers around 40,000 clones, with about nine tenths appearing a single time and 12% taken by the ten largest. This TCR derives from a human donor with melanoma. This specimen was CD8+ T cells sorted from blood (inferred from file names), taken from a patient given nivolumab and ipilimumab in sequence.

CDR3 sequence reads: CASSGGGWDTQYF. The DNA of the CDR3 is TGTGCTAGTTCCGGGGGGGGGTGGGATACGCAGTATTTT. The chain links TRBV12-5 to TRBJ2-3; TRBD2 aligns across 8 bases. Germline V gene lookup returns CDR1 LGHNT and CDR2 FRNRAP. V was clipped by 8 bases and J by 6 bases; unmatched bases: 7. This CDR3 region has 13 residues. Full variable domain (rest looked up from reference TRBV12-5 and TRBJ2-3): DARVTQTPRHKVTEMGQEVTMRCQPILGHNTVFWYRQTMMQGLELLAYFRNRAPLDDSGMPKDRFSAEMPDATLATLKIQPSEPRDSAVYFCASSGGGWDTQYFGPGTRLTVL.